This T cell receptor beta chain was captured by sequencing in a study of blood T cell repertoires in COVID-19. Turning to the study itself: Both acute and convalescent COVID-19 samples were obtained from the United States, Italy and Spain. Sample material is recorded as cDNA or gDNA derived from T cells, B-cell-depleted T cells, or PBMCs.

The CDR3 extends over 14 amino acids. Germline V lookup: CDR1 MNHEY, CDR2 SMNVEV (reference sequence). V dropped 5 bases and J dropped 4; count of bases not matched to a gene: 5. Original processing notes: Researchers report that nucleated cell counts were estimated from reference gene primer amplification. Here immunoSEQ multiplex PCR was the method, and the copy in TCRdb shows in-frame clones only, minus some. D and trimming come from the DNA, and the V and J calls and clone size come from that table. The sample includes around 310,000 clones, over 75% of them seen just once. The chain links TRBV27 to TRBJ2-1; 7 bases fit TRBD1. Material: peripheral blood. The sequence was obtained from a woman aged 55-69 years with acute or convalescent COVID-19. For the CDR3, the DNA is TGTGCCAGCAGTGCCAGGGACAGATACAATGAGCAGTTCTTC. Its translation: CASSARDRYNEQFF.